The 4 T cell receptor beta chains in this list originate from one sample, sequenced in a study of T cell responses to AZD1222 COVID-19 vaccine. The repertoire was sequenced with immunoSEQ multiplex PCR; TCRdb's copy has only in-frame clones and lacks some. The sample comprises approximately 120,000 clones, roughly 88% of which are singletons, and over 5.5% rests with the top ten. This specimen was peripheral blood, taken on day 0 of AZD1222 vaccination. The receptors were sampled from an adult in good health.

V and J are TRBV5-4 and TRBJ2-2; TRBD1 is a possible D gene (6 bases). The V and J ends lost 0 bases and 2 bases respectively, with 11 bases between them. Germline V gene sequence: CDR1 SGHNT, CDR2 YYREEE (reference sequence). The CDR3 contains 16 residues. The DNA for the CDR3 is TGTGCCAGCAGCTTGGGACAGGCTACAAACACCGGGGAGCTGTTTTTT. This gives the protein CASSLGQATNTGELFF.

V is TRBV29-1 and J is TRBJ2-7; 7 bases are a match to TRBD1. The CDR3 has 17 amino acids. The V and J ends lost 3 bases and 6 bases, in that order; junction bases with no gene match: 20. Germline values: CDR1 SQVTM, CDR2 ANQGSEA. The chain's CDR3 is CSVDAQGRAGGSGEQYF. CDR3 nucleotides: TGCAGCGTTGATGCTCAGGGAAGGGCAGGGGGTTCCGGCGAGCAGTACTTC.

This chain links TRBV2 with TRBJ2-7, with 9 nucleotides matching TRBD2. The CDR3 covers 15 residues. CDR1 and CDR2 (germline): SNHLY, FYNNEI. The junction had 6 bases not matched to a gene; V was cut back by 4 bases and J by 2 bases. CDR3 protein: CASSAERGAAYEQYF. The CDR3 nucleotides read TGTGCCAGCAGTGCCGAGCGGGGGGCCGCCTACGAGCAGTACTTC.

The chain couples TRBV7-2 to TRBJ1-2; D is unresolved. The CDR3 has 15 amino acids. V was cut by 2 bases and J by 7 bases, with 17 bases left in between. Germline assignment: CDR1 SGHTA and CDR2 FQGNSA. CDR3 bases: TGTGCCAGCAGCTTACTCGGGTTGAGTCCCCGTGGCTACACCTTC. Translation gives CASSLLGLSPRGYTF.